A single sample gave rise to the 29 T cell receptor beta chains below, sequenced in a study of shared clonotypes between healthy human individuals. Measured with immunoSEQ multiplex PCR; TCRdb has only the in-frame clones, and not every one. This sample has about 2 million clones, with roughly 95% found just once. Naive CD8 cells comprised CD45RO-negative, CCR7-positively selected cells, excluding terminally differentiated effector memory CD45RA+ cells. The sequenced sample was naive CD8+ T cells sorted from blood. These receptors were taken from a man between 18 and 29 years old in good health.

The V and J genes are TRBV29-1 and TRBJ2-5; D possibly corresponds to TRBD2 (6 bases). The ends were cut back, 2 bases at V and 7 bases at J, with 11 bases in the middle. The CDR3 totals 12 residues. Per the germline V gene, CDR1 is SQVTM and CDR2 is ANQGSEA. CDR3 DNA sequence: TGCAGCGTTGAACATGGGGAGGTGACCCAGTACTTC. Amino acids: CSVEHGEVTQYF.

Only one count was recorded for this clone. In nucleotides, the CDR3 is TGTGCCATCAGTAAGACAGGGGAAAGCACAGATACGCAGTATTTT. This sequence encodes CAISKTGESTDTQYF. The rearrangement joins TRBV10-3 to TRBJ2-3, with 8 bases matching TRBD1. V was clipped by 5 bases and J by 0 bases; unmatched bases: 4. This CDR3 region has 15 residues. Germline-derived CDR1 and CDR2 are ENHRY and SYGVKD.

V and J are TRBV10-2 and TRBJ2-3; 10 bases line up with TRBD2. CDR1 and CDR2 (germline): WSHSY, SAAADI. The CDR3 has 14 residues. The V and J ends lost 6 bases and 6 bases, in that order; junction bases with no gene match: 6. The CDR3 DNA sequence: TGCGCCAGCAGGCTAGCGGGAGAGGGGGATACGCAGTATTTT. It translates to CASRLAGEGDTQYF.

The genes are TRBV5-1 and TRBJ2-1, with 12 bases identical to TRBD2. V was pared by 1 base and J by 4 bases, with 9 bases of the junction left unmatched. The CDR3 has 18 residues. Germline V lookup: CDR1 SGHRS, CDR2 YFSETQ. Here the CDR3 reads CASSLRLAGGTVYNEQFF. Written as DNA, the CDR3 is TGCGCCAGCAGCTTGAGGCTAGCGGGAGGGACAGTGTACAATGAGCAGTTCTTC.

The rearrangement links TRBV6-6 to TRBJ2-1; D not resolved. V gave up 5 bases and J gave up 6 bases, with 8 bases separating them. Germline values: CDR1 MNHNY, CDR2 SVGAGI (reference sequence). The CDR3 has 12 amino acids. CDR3 bases: TGTGCCAGCAGTGACTGGTCCAATGAGCAGTTCTTC. Its protein product is CASSDWSNEQFF.

The chain recombines TRBV2 with TRBJ2-7, with 8 positions matching TRBD1. CDR3 size: 16 residues. The germline V gene has CDR1 SNHLY and CDR2 FYNNEI. Trimming removed 4 bases from V and 6 bases from J; junction bases left unmatched: 14. The CDR3 bases are TGTGCCAGCAGTGTCCCCCCGGGACAGGTTGACTCCGAGCAGTACTTC. Translated: CASSVPPGQVDSEQYF.

The chain uses TRBV7-9 and TRBJ2-7, with TRBD2 identical over 7 bases. Germline V gives CDR1 SEHNR, CDR2 FQNEAQ (reference sequence). This CDR3 is 16 amino acids long. J was trimmed by 3 bases and V by 1 base; bases with no gene match: 9. The CDR3 reads CASSLEGGRAVYEQYF. The CDR3 nucleotides are TGTGCCAGCAGCTTAGAAGGTGGGAGGGCCGTCTACGAGCAGTACTTC.

The chain links TRBV5-4 to TRBJ1-4; 9 nucleotides match TRBD1. The CDR3 spans 16 residues. The junction had 10 bases not matched to a gene; V was cut back by 10 bases and J by 0 bases. From germline, CDR1 is SGHNT and CDR2 YYREEE (reference sequence). The CDR3 region is CAAGDREDATNEKLFF. The CDR3, as DNA: TGTGCCGCCGGGGACAGGGAGGATGCAACTAATGAAAAACTGTTTTTT.

The chain employs TRBV2 and TRBJ2-7, with D possibly matching TRBD1 (6 bases). This CDR3 is 13 amino acids long. CDR1 SNHLY and CDR2 FYNNEI come from the germline V gene. Trimming cost V 6 bases and J 4 bases, with 13 bases left between them. CDR3 nucleotide sequence: TGTGCCAGCAGGCTCTCAGGGGCTTACGAGCAGTACTTC. Translating gives CASRLSGAYEQYF.

The chain recombines TRBV11-3 with TRBJ2-7; D might be TRBD2 (5 bases). Germline values: CDR1 SGHNT, CDR2 YENEEA. The CDR3 loop spans 13 amino acids. Trimming shortened V by 0 bases and J by 7 bases, and 10 bases separated the two germline ends. The CDR3, as DNA: TGTGCCAGCAGCTTAGATCCGGGGAATGAGCAGTACTTC. Residues: CASSLDPGNEQYF.

The chain joins TRBV7-2 to TRBJ2-5; maybe TRBD2 (5 bases). CDR3 length: 17 amino acids. Trimming stripped 1 base from V and 2 bases from J, with 17 bases between. Germline CDR1 SGHTA, CDR2 FQGNSA. The CDR3 loop is CASSLGKARGYQETQYF. The CDR3 DNA sequence: TGTGCCAGCAGCTTAGGCAAAGCTCGCGGGTATCAAGAGACCCAGTACTTC. The complete variable domain, with remaining parts taken from reference TRBV7-2 and TRBJ2-5, reads GAGVSQSPSNKVTEKGKDVELRCDPISGHTALYWYRQSLGQGLEFLIYFQGNSAPDKSGLPSDRFSAERTGGSVSTLTIQRTQQEDSAVYLCASSLGKARGYQETQYFGPGTRLLVL.

The chain is built from TRBV30 and TRBJ2-1, with D possibly being TRBD1 (6 bases). The germline V gene has CDR1 GTSNPN and CDR2 SVGIG (reference sequence). The CDR3 contains 11 residues. The V end was cut by 2 bases, the J end by 10 bases, with 9 bases between. The CDR3 region is CAWSTQGEQFF. CDR3 sequence (DNA): TGTGCCTGGAGTACCCAGGGGGAGCAGTTCTTC.

The chain links TRBV6-6 to TRBJ2-7, with a weak D call TRBD1 (5 bases). V was trimmed by 2 bases and J by 4 bases, leaving 9 bases between them. Germline CDR1 is MNHNY and CDR2 is SVGAGI (reference sequence). This CDR3 has 13 residues. CDR3 sequence (DNA): TGTGCCAGCAGTTACACCCAGGGTTACGAGCAGTACTTC. Translated, it gives CASSYTQGYEQYF.

The genes are TRBV6-5 and TRBJ2-7; TRBD1 is a possible D gene (7 bases). This CDR3 has 13 residues. V lost 9 bases, J lost 3 bases, and 15 bases lay in between. Germline values: CDR1 MNHEY, CDR2 SVGAGI. The CDR3 spells CASAGQRHYEQYF. The DNA for the CDR3 is TGTGCCAGTGCGGGACAGAGGCACTACGAGCAGTACTTC.

This clone is a singleton in its sample. The chain joins TRBV2 to TRBJ2-7; 10 positions agree with TRBD1. Germline lookup yields CDR1 SNHLY and CDR2 FYNNEI. J lost 3 bases, V lost 5 bases, and 7 bases had no gene match. The CDR3 spans 15 residues. CDR3 in amino acids: CASSLGQGGFYEQYF. In DNA form, the CDR3 reads TGTGCCAGCAGTCTCGGACAGGGGGGATTCTACGAGCAGTACTTC.

J is TRBJ1-1 and V is TRBV11-2; 7 bases match TRBD1. This CDR3 is 17 amino acids long. In germline, CDR1 is SGHAT, CDR2 FQNNGV. The V gene end was trimmed by 5 bases and the J gene end by 3 bases; junction bases not matched to a gene: 15. The CDR3 here is CASSVPGRGVGDTEAFF. DNA for the CDR3: TGTGCCAGCAGCGTCCCCGGCAGGGGGGTGGGTGACACTGAAGCTTTCTTT.

The chain has TRBV4-1 and TRBJ2-5, with D perhaps TRBD1 (5 bases). V was pared by 0 bases and J by 1 base, with 9 bases between. The CDR3 extends over 15 amino acids. Germline CDR1 reads MGHRA; CDR2 reads YSYEKL. The chain's CDR3 is CASSQDPGPQETQYF. CDR3 bases: TGCGCCAGCAGCCAAGATCCAGGGCCCCAAGAGACCCAGTACTTC.

As regards this clone: Mismatch with germline at one junction end may stem from a read error. Distinct nucleotide sequences in the sample also encode this CDR3. The rearrangement links TRBV5-6 to TRBJ2-1; D ambiguous. CDR3 length: 11 residues. Per the germline V gene, CDR1 is SGHDT and CDR2 is YYEEEE. The CDR3 sequence is CASTLGNEQFF. The CDR3 bases are TGTGCCAGCACCTTGGGGAATGAGCAGTTCTTC.

This rearrangement joins TRBV11-2 to TRBJ2-1; no reliable D call. The CDR3 is 14 residues long. Per germline, CDR1 SGHAT and CDR2 FQNNGV. V was trimmed by 0 bases and J by 3 bases, leaving 6 bases between them. The CDR3 DNA reads as TGTGCCAGCAGCTTAGAGGGTTTCTACAATGAGCAGTTCTTC. This sequence encodes CASSLEGFYNEQFF. Based on the CDR3 plus reference TRBV11-2 and TRBJ2-1, the full variable domain is EAGVAQSPRYKIIEKRQSVAFWCNPISGHATLYWYQQILGQGPKLLIQFQNNGVVDDSQLPKDRFSAERLKGVDSTLKIQPAKLEDSAVYLCASSLEGFYNEQFFGPGTRLTVL.

A note on this clone: The same CDR3 is also encoded by other DNA sequences in this sample. The rearrangement joins TRBV4-3 to TRBJ2-3; D is tentatively TRBD1 or TRBD2 (6 bases each). Trimming pared 4 bases from V and 6 bases from J, leaving 14 bases between. The CDR3 loop spans 14 amino acids. Germline CDR1 reads LGHNA; CDR2 reads YSLEER. The CDR3 spells CASSPFGGRDTQYF. In DNA, the CDR3 is TGCGCCAGCAGCCCCTTTGGGGGGCGGGATACGCAGTATTTT.

Notes on this clone: Different DNA sequences within this sample yield the same CDR3. V gene TRBV4-2 combines with J gene TRBJ2-7; 8 bases match TRBD2. Trimming cost V 0 bases and J 0 bases; bases outside gene matches: 4. This CDR3 is 16 amino acids long. Germline V CDR1 and CDR2: LGHNA, YNFKEQ. The CDR3 loop reads CASSQEVAGSSYEQYF. In DNA, the CDR3 is TGTGCCAGCAGCCAAGAGGTAGCGGGAAGCTCCTACGAGCAGTACTTC.

The V and J genes are TRBV11-2 and TRBJ2-3, with TRBD2 identical over 8 bases. The CDR3 runs to 14 residues. Germline loops: CDR1 SGHAT, CDR2 FQNNGV. With V trimmed by 11 bases and J by 6 bases, 13 bases remained unmatched. The CDR3 loop is CAGGGTGGPDTQYF. CDR3 coding DNA: TGTGCCGGGGGGGGCACGGGAGGGCCTGATACGCAGTATTTT.

V is TRBV27 and J is TRBJ2-3, with D possibly TRBD2 on 6 matching bases. The CDR3 length is 13 residues. Trimming shortened V by 2 bases and J by 8 bases, and 11 bases separated the two germline ends. Germline V lookup: CDR1 MNHEY, CDR2 SMNVEV (reference sequence). CDR3 sequence reads: CASSLTSWGTQYF. As DNA, the CDR3 is TGTGCCAGCAGTTTAACTAGCTGGGGTACGCAGTATTTT.

As to this clone: The same CDR3 can be traced to other DNA sequences in this sample. The J gene is TRBJ2-7, the V gene TRBV4-1; the D gene is possibly TRBD2 (5 bases). The CDR3 runs 15 residues. The V end lost 0 bases, the J end lost 0 bases, and 9 bases lay between the germline ends. CDR1 and CDR2 from the germline V gene are MGHRA and YSYEKL. The CDR3 loop reads CASSQDGGSSYEQYF. CDR3 nucleotides: TGCGCCAGCAGCCAAGATGGTGGGAGCTCCTACGAGCAGTACTTC.

This clone was recorded a few times. V is TRBV5-6 and J is TRBJ2-2; no reliable D call. This CDR3 has 16 residues. Germline V gene data show CDR1 as SGHDT and CDR2 as YYEEEE. V was trimmed by 0 bases and J by 0 bases, leaving 9 bases between them. CDR3 coding DNA: TGTGCCAGCAGCTTGGAAGCCAGCACGAACACCGGGGAGCTGTTTTTT. Its translation: CASSLEASTNTGELFF.

The chain joins TRBV4-3 to TRBJ1-3; D unclear. Between the trimmed V and J ends, which lost 4 bases and 0 bases, there was a span of 10 bases. This CDR3 contains 15 residues. Germline values: CDR1 LGHNA, CDR2 YSLEER. This CDR3 is CASSPEVTSGNTIYF. DNA of the CDR3: TGCGCCAGCAGCCCGGAGGTCACCTCTGGAAACACCATATATTTT.

Concerning this clone itself: This sample also contains other DNA sequences that code for the same CDR3. The chain has TRBV29-1 and TRBJ2-7; no definite D call. The germline gives CDR1 SQVTM, CDR2 ANQGSEA. The CDR3 runs 12 residues. Trimming left V 3 bases short and J 2 bases short, with 8 bases between. The CDR3 protein is CSVEVGAYEQYF. In DNA form, the CDR3 reads TGCAGCGTTGAGGTAGGAGCCTACGAGCAGTACTTC.

The J gene is TRBJ1-4, the V gene TRBV19, with 8 positions matching TRBD1. After removal of 1 base from V and 6 bases from J, the junction contained 4 bases not matched to a gene. This CDR3 is 15 amino acids long. CDR1 is LNHDA and CDR2 is SQIVND in the germline V gene (reference sequence). DNA of the CDR3: TGTGCCAGTAGTATAGGACAGGGGTGGGATGAAAAACTGTTTTTT. Translating gives CASSIGQGWDEKLFF.

The chain joins TRBV6-4 to TRBJ2-3; 8 nucleotides align to TRBD1. Losses at the gene ends were 6 bases for V and 6 bases for J; bases not matched to a gene: 8. The CDR3 length is 14 residues. Per the germline V gene, CDR1 is MRHNA and CDR2 is SNTAGT. The CDR3 region has the DNA TGTGCCAGCAGACAGGACAGGGAAGAGGATACGCAGTATTTT. Translating gives CASRQDREEDTQYF.